This T cell receptor (beta chain) was sequenced in a study of cytomegalovirus exposure and HLA in healthy donors. Across the study: Prior work identified some 120 million unique TCR beta sequences in 150 million to 200 million T cells. The study's findings and limits: Immune exposure was documented only through CMV serostatus. A later analysis, which compared TCR beta chains of equal frequency, found the HLA-associated ones more clonally expanded.

Germline V gene lookup returns CDR1 SEHNR and CDR2 FQNEAQ (reference sequence). The CDR3 extends over 16 amino acids. Concerning this clone itself: The antigen is undetermined. One end of the junction is discordant with germline, which a read error may explain.

Researchers ran the PCR with 60 Vbeta and 13 Jbeta primers. Clones were sequenced by immunoSEQ multiplex PCR, and TCRdb holds only the in-frame ones, with some missing. This table holds under 150,000 clones, 70% to 80% found once. The chain couples TRBV7-9 to TRBJ2-1, with 11 bases identical to TRBD2. The clonotype comes from a female donor in good health and CMV-seropositive. The sample was PBMCs. Here the CDR3 reads CSSSPRGVAGGNEQFF. CDR3 sequence (DNA): TGTTCCAGCAGCCCTCGTGGGGTAGCGGGAGGGAATGAGCAGTTCTTC.